Following are 5 T cell receptor beta chains from one sample sequenced in a study of identical twins. Each CDR3 protein is one row after TCRdb ran MiXCR on the 5' RACE reads. The repertoire consists of hundreds of thousands of distinct CDR3 sequences, with 9% to 15% occurring once and the leading ten covering just over 7%. These data are also associated with another study on yellow fever vaccine responses in identical twins.

The material sequenced was CD8+ T cells sorted from blood. Receptors originate from a woman under 30 in good health.

The table lists this clonotype with many counts. This sequence joins TRBV10-3 and TRBJ2-1; D tentatively reads TRBD1 or TRBD2 (5 bases each). Per the germline V gene, CDR1 is ENHRY and CDR2 is SYGVKD. The germline V and J ends were trimmed by 4 bases and 0 bases, with 13 bases remaining between them. The CDR3 extends over 16 amino acids. In nucleotides, the CDR3 is TGTGCCATCAGTGGATGGGACCTCAGCTCCTACAATGAGCAGTTCTTC. Its translation is CAISGWDLSSYNEQFF.

Notes on this clonotype: This may be a read error: a much more frequent sequence differs by one nucleotide. CDR3 sequence reads: CTSNPTSGSYEQYF. CDR3 coding DNA: TGTACCAGCAACCCGACTAGCGGCTCCTACGAGCAGTACTTC. This chain links TRBV6-1 with TRBJ2-7; 9 nucleotides line up with TRBD2. CDR3 size: 14 residues. Germline V gene lookup returns CDR1 MNHNS and CDR2 SASEGT.

This rearrangement joins TRBV7-9 to TRBJ2-1; D is undetermined. The CDR3 runs 16 residues. The V end was cut by 5 bases, the J end by 0 bases, with 14 bases between. Germline V gene lookup returns CDR1 SEHNR and CDR2 FQNEAQ (reference sequence). The CDR3 DNA reads TGTGCCAGCAGCCCTCAAAATCCTAGCTCCTACAATGAGCAGTTCTTC. Its protein product is CASSPQNPSSYNEQFF.

This clonotype turned up a few times. The rearrangement uses TRBV5-6 and TRBJ1-2; 11 bases match TRBD1. This CDR3 has 15 residues. V gave up 4 bases and J gave up 4 bases; unmatched junction bases: 6. The germline V gene encodes CDR1 SGHDT and CDR2 YYEEEE. CDR3 protein: CASSTRDRGTYGYTF. CDR3 sequence (DNA): TGTGCCAGCAGCACACGGGACAGGGGGACCTATGGCTACACCTTC.

The sample holds many counts of this clonotype. J is TRBJ2-1 and V is TRBV3-1, with D perhaps matching TRBD2 (6 bases). The V and J ends lost 4 bases and 8 bases respectively, with 12 bases between them. The CDR3 is 13 residues long. CDR1 is LGHDT and CDR2 is YNNKEL in the germline V gene (reference sequence). CDR3 sequence: CASSREVRDEQFF. The CDR3 DNA follows: TGTGCCAGCAGCCGGGAGGTAAGGGATGAGCAGTTCTTC.